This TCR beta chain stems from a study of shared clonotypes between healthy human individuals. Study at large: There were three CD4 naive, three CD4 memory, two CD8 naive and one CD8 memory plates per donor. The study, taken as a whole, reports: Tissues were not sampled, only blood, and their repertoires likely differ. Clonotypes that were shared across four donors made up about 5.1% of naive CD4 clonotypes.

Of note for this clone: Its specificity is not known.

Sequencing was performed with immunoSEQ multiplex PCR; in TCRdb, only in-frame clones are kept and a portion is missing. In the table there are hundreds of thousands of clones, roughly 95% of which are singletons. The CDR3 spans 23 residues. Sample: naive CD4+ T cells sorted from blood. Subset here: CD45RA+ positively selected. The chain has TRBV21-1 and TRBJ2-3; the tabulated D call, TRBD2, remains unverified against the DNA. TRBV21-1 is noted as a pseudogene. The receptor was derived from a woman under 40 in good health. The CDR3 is CASSKVRQVRSGRASGDTDTQYF. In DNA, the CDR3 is TGTGCCAGCAGCAAAGTTAGGCAGGTTCGTAGCGGGAGGGCTTCTGGGGACACAGATACGCAGTATTTT.